This T cell receptor beta chain is drawn from a study of shared clonotypes between healthy human individuals. In the naive CD8 group, cells lacked CD45RO and were positively selected for CCR7, so terminally differentiated effector memory CD45RA+ cells were left out. Assay used: immunoSEQ multiplex PCR; TCRdb lists only in-frame clones, some missing. The table records about 2 million clones, about 95% of them present only once. The sample taken for sequencing was naive CD8+ T cells sorted from blood. The receptor comes from a man between 18 and 35 years old in good health.

The CDR3 is CASSLAGTVLPEQYF. The CDR3 DNA sequence: TGTGCCAGCAGCTTAGCAGGGACGGTCCTCCCCGAGCAGTACTTC. The chain has TRBV7-9 and TRBJ2-7; D possibly matches TRBD1 or TRBD2 (5 bases each). Trimming removed 0 bases from V and 6 bases from J, with 15 bases in between. This CDR3 is built from 15 residues. Germline assignment: CDR1 SEHNR and CDR2 FQNEAQ (reference sequence).